Detailed here is one T cell receptor beta chain. The antigen is undetermined. This sample is drawn from a study of PD-L1 blockade in urothelial cancer. The overall study: Samples of blood were analyzed 3 weeks (second dose) and 6 weeks after treatment start. The median T cell count in blood samples was 141,255. Findings and caveats of the study: Expansion of tumor-associated blood clones at 3 weeks was greater in durable-benefit patients.

Germline V gene sequence: CDR1 SEHNR, CDR2 FQNEAQ (reference sequence). The CDR3 is 13 residues long. The germline V and J ends were trimmed by 1 base and 5 bases, with 8 bases remaining between them. Clones were sequenced by immunoSEQ multiplex PCR, and TCRdb holds only the in-frame ones, with some missing. This sample carries about 130,000 clones, around 86% of them seen once, and the ten largest clones take 2% to 2.5%. As for time point: peripheral blood 6 weeks after treatment start. The number of samples from each patient was between 1 and 8, taken pretreatment and on-treatment. The sequencing used PBMCs, collected around atezolizumab (anti-PD-L1) treatment. This TCR derives from a man aged 50-60 years with urothelial cancer. This chain uses TRBV7-9 with TRBJ1-1; maybe TRBD1 (5 bases). CDR3 residues: CASSLVSGTEAFF. The CDR3 DNA sequence: TGTGCCAGCAGCTTAGTTTCAGGGACTGAAGCTTTCTTT.